The 13 T cell receptor beta chains below all came from one sample that was sequenced in a study of response to subunit inactivated influenza vaccine. From the RT-PCR reads, TCRdb called clonotypes with MiXCR, one entry per CDR3 protein. This sample has about 530,000 distinct CDR3 sequences; 10% to 15% occur once, and the top ten carry about 10%. Sequenced material: PBMCs from blood, taken on the day of vaccination. The receptors here all came from a man aged 50-60 years who received an inactivated influenza vaccine.

This clonotype has only a few counts. This chain joins TRBV28 and TRBJ2-2; no clear D. Germline CDR1 MDHEN, CDR2 SYDVKM. The CDR3 runs to 14 residues. V lost 9 bases and J lost 1, with 12 bases in between. The CDR3 coding sequence is TGTGCCAGTTGCCGGACCTTGAACACCGGGGAGCTGTTTTTT. Translation: CASCRTLNTGELFF. The complete variable domain, with remaining parts taken from reference TRBV28 and TRBJ2-2, reads DVKVTQSSRYLVKRTGEKVFLECVQDMDHENMFWYRQDPGLGLRLIYFSYDVKMKEKGDIPEGYSVSREKKERFSLILESASTNQTSMYLCASCRTLNTGELFFGEGSRLTVL.

This clonotype was observed a handful of times. The gene calls are TRBV15 and TRBJ2-2; D call uncertain. Trimming left V 1 base short and J 5 bases short, with 14 bases between. In germline, CDR1 is LNHNV, CDR2 YYDKDF (reference sequence). The CDR3 runs 16 residues. CDR3 coding DNA: TGTGCCACCAGCAGAGTACCGACAAGGACGACCGGGGAGCTGTTTTTT. Protein product: CATSRVPTRTTGELFF.

The V and J genes are TRBV12-3 or TRBV12-4 and TRBJ1-5; the D gene is possibly TRBD1 (5 bases). This CDR3 comprises 14 residues. The V end was cut by 3 bases, the J end by 3 bases, with 9 bases between. The CDR3: CASSFDSPNQPQHF. Written as DNA, the CDR3 is TGTGCCAGCAGTTTCGACAGTCCCAATCAGCCCCAGCATTTT.

CDR3 residues: CASRSQAKYEQFF. The CDR3 coding sequence is TGTGCCAGCAGGAGCCAAGCTAAGTATGAGCAGTTCTTC. The genes are TRBV3-1 and TRBJ2-1; no clear D gene. The V gene's germline CDR1 is LGHDT and CDR2 YNNKEL (reference sequence). The CDR3 contains 13 residues. V lost 6 bases and J 8 bases, leaving 14 bases between the germline ends.

This clonotype was observed a few times. The chain has TRBV20-1 and TRBJ1-2, with a weak D call TRBD1 (5 bases). The CDR3 sequence is 13 residues long. Trimming shortened V by 6 bases and J by 5 bases, and 16 bases separated the two germline ends. Germline V lookup: CDR1 DFQATT, CDR2 SNEGSKA (reference sequence). The CDR3 sequence: CSAPLVGVYGYTF. The CDR3 bases are TGCAGTGCCCCCCTGGTGGGGGTGTATGGCTACACCTTC.

The chain couples TRBV29-1 to TRBJ2-7; the match to TRBD1 covers 8 bases. The CDR3 consists of 15 residues. Germline values: CDR1 SQVTM, CDR2 ANQGSEA. V shed 3 bases, J shed 0 bases, and the junction held 7 bases outside the gene matches. The CDR3 DNA is TGCAGCGTTGAGCTGACAGGGGTAAGCTCCTACGAGCAGTACTTC. This encodes CSVELTGVSSYEQYF.

The table lists this clonotype with many counts. The rearrangement links TRBV20-1 to TRBJ1-1; D unresolved. Germline V gene lookup returns CDR1 DFQATT and CDR2 SNEGSKA (reference sequence). Deletions cut 2 bases from V and 11 bases from J, with 12 bases between. The CDR3 totals 11 residues. The CDR3 nucleotides are TGCAGTGCTAGATCCCTCCCGCGGGCTTTCTTT. It codes for CSARSLPRAFF.

The genes are TRBV6-2 or TRBV6-3 and TRBJ2-3; weak D call: TRBD2 (6 bases). CDR1 and CDR2 from the germline V gene are MNHEY and SVGEGT. The ends were cut back, 7 bases at V and 3 bases at J, with 14 bases in the middle. The CDR3 is 14 amino acids. The CDR3 sequence: CASTQTRYTDTQYF. The CDR3 nucleotides read TGTGCCAGCACCCAGACTAGGTATACAGATACGCAGTATTTT.

This chain connects TRBV12-3 or TRBV12-4 to TRBJ1-5; D may be TRBD1 (6 bases). The CDR3 length is 13 residues. V lost 7 bases, J lost 2 bases, and 9 bases lay in between. CDR3 DNA: TGTGCCAGCAATTCAGGGGGCAATCAGCCCCAGCATTTT. Protein product: CASNSGGNQPQHF.

This clonotype was seen more than once but under ten times. The chain employs TRBV4-2 and TRBJ2-7; D is undetermined. CDR1 is LGHNA, CDR2 YNFKEQ, per germline. The V end was cut by 3 bases, the J end by 2 bases, with 8 bases between. The CDR3 runs 13 residues. As DNA, the CDR3 is TGTGCCAGCAGCCACTCAAGGACCTACGAGCAGTACTTC. This encodes CASSHSRTYEQYF.

Points on this clonotype: Its ends do not fully match the called genes, so a read error is possible. This chain joins TRBV5-8 and TRBJ1-2; D gene uncertain. Germline CDR1 reads SGHTS; CDR2 reads YDEGEE. This CDR3 contains 12 residues. Here the CDR3 DNA reads TGTGCTAGCAGCGTCTCCGGACGGGGCTACACCTTC. This sequence encodes CASSVSGRGYTF. The variable domain in full, with the rest retrieved from reference TRBV5-8 and TRBJ1-2, is EAGVTQSPTHLIKTRGQQATLRCSPISGHTSVYWYQQALGLGLQFLLWYDEGEERNRGNFPPRFSGRQFPNYSSELNVNALELEDSALYLCASSVSGRGYTFGSGTRLTVV.

This clonotype was observed a handful of times. CDR3 nucleotide sequence: TGCGCCAGCAGCAACCATGGCGGCAGGGAAGAGACCCAGTACTTC. It encodes CASSNHGGREETQYF. The chain recombines TRBV5-1 with TRBJ2-5; tentatively, D is TRBD1 (5 bases). The germline V and J ends were trimmed by 4 bases and 3 bases, with 16 bases remaining between them. Germline values: CDR1 SGHRS, CDR2 YFSETQ. There are 15 residues in the CDR3.

Only a few counts were recorded for this clonotype. The J gene is TRBJ2-3, the V gene TRBV12-5; unclear D gene. Trimming shortened V by 7 bases and J by 4 bases, and 15 bases separated the two germline ends. The germline CDR1 and CDR2 sequences are LGHNT and FRNRAP. The CDR3 consists of 14 residues. Here the CDR3 reads CASALLGVADTQYF. The CDR3, as DNA: TGTGCTAGTGCTCTCTTAGGTGTTGCAGATACGCAGTATTTT.